There are a few counts of the clone carrying this T cell receptor (beta chain). The data stem from a study of CD8+ T cells in alopecia areata. Study in general: A regimen of oral tofacitinib, 5 to 10 mg twice daily, was given to treated patients.

It was cDNA, reverse transcribed from extracted RNA, that served as the sequencing template. This table comes from immunoSEQ multiplex PCR, and its TCRdb copy is limited to in-frame clones, with some not included. The data hold about 200,000 clones, with over 45% observed a single time. Described treatment: oral pan-JAK inhibitor, 5-10 mg twice daily. The sequence was collected from a human donor with alopecia areata. Sequencing used CD4+ T cells sorted from blood, obtained at week 24, from a patient treated with tofacitinib.

The CDR3 sequence: CASSTRTGGGTDTQYF. CDR3 coding DNA: TGCGCCAGCAGCACCCGGACAGGGGGGGGCACAGATACGCAGTATTTT. The V and J genes are TRBV5-1 and TRBJ2-3; 10 nucleotides match TRBD1. The CDR3 covers 16 residues. Germline loops: CDR1 SGHRS, CDR2 YFSETQ. The ends lost 4 bases at V and 1 base at J; junction bases unmatched: 6.